The rows below give T cell receptor beta chains drawn from one sample of a study of blood T cell repertoires in COVID-19. Libraries were prepared by immunoSEQ multiplex PCR; TCRdb keeps only in-frame clonotypes and omits some of them. The sample includes approximately 110,000 clones, around 86% seen only once; the top ten take roughly 4.9%. The sample was peripheral blood. These receptors all come from a human donor in a cohort sampled during active COVID-19. Each CDR3 is given with its conserved first and last residue. The D gene is left open where the match is weak. A clone size is listed for some rows: how often the clone was seen (once, few, many), or a class if it is expanded.

TRBD2 | TRBJ2-1 | - | TRBV5-1 | CASSLTSGVSSYNEQFF | TGCGCCAGCAGCTTGACTAGCGGGGTAAGCTCCTACAATGAGCAGTTCTTC
TRBD2 | TRBJ2-1 | - | TRBV4-3 | CASSQDTLAGGRVQFF | TGCGCCAGCAGCCAAGATACCCTAGCGGGAGGTCGGGTGCAGTTCTTC
TRBD2 | TRBJ2-1 | - | TRBV29-1 | CSVGPTGAGGTYNEQFF | TGCAGCGTTGGCCCTACCGGGGCGGGAGGCACCTACAATGAGCAGTTCTTC
TRBD1 | TRBJ2-3 | - | TRBV18 | CASSPQQTGAGGTDTQYF | TGTGCCAGCTCACCTCAACAGACAGGGGCGGGCGGCACAGATACGCAGTATTTT
TRBD1 | TRBJ1-1 | - | TRBV6-5 | CASYRGQGTEAFF | TGTGCCAGTTACAGGGGCCAAGGCACTGAAGCTTTCTTT
TRBD1 | TRBJ1-1 | - | TRBV7-8 | CASRLQGWSEAFF | TGTGCCAGCAGGTTACAGGGGTGGTCTGAAGCTTTCTTT
TRBD1 | TRBJ1-2 | few | TRBV19 | CASSRGTGGWYRSGYTF | TGTGCCAGTAGTAGGGGAACAGGGGGCTGGTATCGGAGTGGCTACACCTTC
TRBD2 | TRBJ2-7 | - | TRBV5-1 | CASSEPSGSLHEQYF | TGCGCCAGCAGCGAACCTAGCGGGAGTCTCCACGAGCAGTACTTC
- | TRBJ2-2 | once | TRBV5-6 | CASSLSTGWAGELFF | TGTGCCAGCAGCCTGTCTACAGGGTGGGCCGGGGAGCTGTTTTTT
- | TRBJ2-7 | - | TRBV5-1 | CASSLRGGSDEQYF | TGCGCCAGCAGCTTGAGGGGGGGTTCGGACGAGCAGTACTTC
- | TRBJ2-7 | - | TRBV5-8 | CASPRVYEQYF | TGTGCCAGCCCTCGGGTCTACGAGCAGTACTTC
- | TRBJ2-2 | - | TRBV9 | CASSGPGNTGELFF | TGTGCCAGCAGCGGCCCAGGGAACACCGGGGAGCTGTTTTTT
TRBD1 | TRBJ2-7 | - | TRBV6-5 | CASSSGQAYYEQYF | TGTGCCAGCAGTTCGGGACAGGCCTACTACGAGCAGTACTTC
TRBD2 | TRBJ2-7 | - | TRBV4-1 | CASSHPRGSTSGSRNEQYF | TGCGCCAGCAGCCACCCACGAGGCTCCACTAGCGGGAGTAGGAACGAGCAGTACTTC
TRBD1 | TRBJ1-1 | - | TRBV7-2 | CASSIQGANTEAFF | TGTGCCAGCAGCATACAGGGGGCGAACACTGAAGCTTTCTTT
TRBD1 | TRBJ2-1 | - | TRBV7-2 | CASSSDRGRDEQFF | TGTGCCAGCAGCTCGGACAGGGGTCGGGATGAGCAGTTCTTC
- | TRBJ1-6 | - | TRBV5-1 | CASGIGTTPNNSPLHF | TGCGCCAGCGGAATAGGGACAACGCCAAATAATTCACCCCTCCACTTT
TRBD2 | TRBJ2-7 | - | TRBV27 | CASSLRSSGTSGYEQYF | TGTGCCAGCAGTTTACGATCCTCCGGGACTAGCGGATACGAGCAGTACTTC
- | TRBJ2-5 | few | TRBV18 | CASLGQGQETQYF | TGTGCCAGCCTGGGGCAGGGACAAGAGACCCAGTACTTC
TRBD2 | TRBJ2-2 | - | TRBV2 | CASMREGMSGELFF | TGTGCCAGCATGCGGGAGGGGATGTCCGGGGAGCTGTTTTTT
- | TRBJ2-1 | - | TRBV5-4 | CASSQLKPTYNEQFF | TGTGCCAGCAGCCAACTAAAGCCCACCTACAATGAGCAGTTCTTC
TRBD1 | TRBJ1-2 | - | TRBV27 | CASKRAIGTAYGYTF | TGTGCCAGCAAAAGGGCAATCGGGACAGCCTATGGCTACACCTTC
TRBD2 | TRBJ2-3 | once | TRBV4-3 | CASSQEGGSGRGTDTQYF | TGCGCCAGCAGCCAAGAAGGCGGGAGCGGGAGGGGAACAGATACGCAGTATTTT